The 10 T cell receptor beta chains below were found in one sample sequenced in a study of response to subunit inactivated influenza vaccine. TCRdb independently ran MiXCR on the RT-PCR reads; one entry per CDR3 protein. The sample yields 500,000 to 600,000 distinct CDR3 sequences, under 15% seen once. Specimen: PBMCs from blood, collected roughly 47 days after vaccination. These receptors were obtained from a man over 45 who received an inactivated influenza vaccine.

This clonotype appeared a few times. The chain recombines TRBV20-1 with TRBJ2-1, with D perhaps TRBD2 (7 bases). Germline V lookup: CDR1 DFQATT, CDR2 SNEGSKA (reference sequence). The CDR3 totals 16 residues. Trimming cost V 2 bases and J 1 base, with 15 bases left between them. The CDR3 DNA sequence: TGCAGTGCTAGATCCCCCGGGGGGACATCCTACAATGAGCAGTTCTTC. Protein: CSARSPGGTSYNEQFF.

This clonotype was seen only a few times. CDR3 coding DNA: TGTGCCAGCAGCGCCCCGATAGGGGGCACAGATACGCAGTATTTT. Amino acids: CASSAPIGGTDTQYF. The chain combines TRBV7-8 with TRBJ2-3; tentatively, D is TRBD1 (5 bases). This CDR3 is 15 amino acids long. V was shortened by 5 bases and J by 1 base, with 13 bases between the two germline ends. Germline CDR1 and CDR2: SGHVS and FQNEAQ.

This chain connects TRBV27 to TRBJ2-1; a weak D match, TRBD1 (5 bases). Germline values: CDR1 MNHEY, CDR2 SMNVEV (reference sequence). CDR3 size: 13 residues. The V gene lost 0 bases and the J gene lost 7 bases, with 7 bases spanning the gap. CDR3 bases: TGTGCCAGCAGTTTATCGAGGACAAATGAGCAGTTCTTC. It specifies CASSLSRTNEQFF.

This clonotype was seen more than once but under ten times. A read error may produce the germline difference seen at one junction end. The CDR3 spells CASSLSGGDADTQYF. In DNA form, the CDR3 reads TGTGCTAGCAGCTTAAGCGGGGGGGACGCAGATACGCAGTATTTT. The chain couples TRBV7-7 to TRBJ2-3, with 10 bases that match TRBD2. This CDR3 is 15 amino acids long. In germline, CDR1 is SSHAT, CDR2 FNYEAQ (reference sequence). The complete variable domain, with remaining parts taken from reference TRBV7-7 and TRBJ2-3, reads GAGVSQSPRYKVTKRGQDVTLRCDPISSHATLYWYQQALGQGPEFLTYFNYEAQPDKSGLPSDRFSAERPEGSISTLTIQRTEQRDSAMYRCASSLSGGDADTQYFGPGTRLTVL.

The chain joins TRBV24-1 to TRBJ2-1; no clear D. Trimming stripped 9 bases from V and 9 bases from J, with 11 bases between. The CDR3 sequence is 11 residues long. The germline gives CDR1 KGHDR, CDR2 SFDVKD. This chain's CDR3 is CATSAYAEQFF. CDR3 DNA: TGTGCCACCTCAGCGTACGCTGAGCAGTTCTTC.

This rearrangement joins TRBV12-3 or TRBV12-4 to TRBJ2-3, with 11 bases lining up with TRBD1. This CDR3 spans 15 amino acids. The V and J ends lost 7 bases and 5 bases, in that order; junction bases with no gene match: 8. CDR3 bases: TGTGCCAGCACCCGAAGGGGGACAGGGGGAGATACGCAGTATTTT. This encodes CASTRRGTGGDTQYF.

The V gene is TRBV5-1, the J gene TRBJ2-7; D uncertain. CDR3 size: 14 residues. V lost 2 bases and J lost 5, with 14 bases in between. Germline lookup yields CDR1 SGHRS and CDR2 YFSETQ. The CDR3 reads CASSLVTPLNEQYF. DNA of the CDR3: TGCGCCAGCAGCTTAGTGACTCCCCTCAACGAGCAGTACTTC.

With respect to this clonotype: Being one base from a much bigger clone, this may be a read error. This chain joins TRBV6-1 and TRBJ1-1; D uncertain. The germline gives CDR1 MNHNS, CDR2 SASEGT. This CDR3 spans 14 amino acids. V lost 7 bases and J lost 5, with 17 bases in between. The CDR3 DNA reads as TGTGCCAGCAACAACATGGAGGGCAGGACTGAAGCTTTCTTT. Protein sequence: CASNNMEGRTEAFF.

The rearrangement uses TRBV7-9 and TRBJ2-5; D is unclear. Trimming left V 2 bases short and J 2 bases short, with 9 bases between. The CDR3 length is 14 residues. Germline V lookup: CDR1 SEHNR, CDR2 FQNEAQ (reference sequence). The CDR3 loop is CASSLSIRQETQYF. In DNA, the CDR3 is TGTGCCAGCAGCTTAAGCATCCGACAAGAGACCCAGTACTTC.

The chain combines TRBV18 with TRBJ2-7, with D possibly TRBD2 on 5 matching bases. In germline, CDR1 is KGHSH, CDR2 LQKENI. The V end lost 3 bases, the J end lost 6 bases, and 15 bases lay between the germline ends. The CDR3 is 14 amino acids. CDR3 amino acids: CASSPGGLQFEQYF. CDR3 bases: TGTGCCAGCTCACCCGGCGGGCTCCAGTTCGAGCAGTACTTC.